The 9 T cell receptor beta chains in this list originate from one sample, sequenced in a study of response to subunit inactivated influenza vaccine. TCRdb processed the RT-PCR reads anew with MiXCR; each CDR3 protein has one entry. The sample lists about 830,000 distinct CDR3 sequences; about 18% were seen once. Specimen: PBMCs from blood, collected 4 to 6 days after vaccination. These receptors originate from a man in his forties or fifties who received an inactivated influenza vaccine.

This chain connects TRBV18 to TRBJ2-5, with D uncertain. CDR1 is KGHSH and CDR2 is LQKENI in the germline V gene. The CDR3 extends over 12 amino acids. With 5 bases removed from V and 4 bases from J, the gap between germline ends came to 8 bases. The CDR3, as DNA: TGTGCCAGCTCAGGAATTGGAGAGACCCAGTACTTC. Residues: CASSGIGETQYF.

This clonotype was observed at least ten times. The rearrangement links TRBV6-1 to TRBJ2-6, with TRBD2 matching over 7 bases. The CDR3 totals 16 residues. Looked up from germline, CDR1 is MNHNS and CDR2 is SASEGT. V lost 7 bases and J lost 0; bases outside the gene matches: 6. The CDR3, as DNA: TGTGCCAGCAAGAAGGGCGGGAGCTCTGGGGCCAACGTCCTGACTTTC. This gives the protein CASKKGGSSGANVLTF.

This clonotype occurred a few times. The chain uses TRBV4-3 and TRBJ2-3; a possible D gene is TRBD2 (7 bases). This CDR3 is built from 19 residues. CDR1 is LGHNA and CDR2 is YSLEER in the germline V gene. Trimming cost V 1 base and J 6 bases, with 26 bases left between them. The CDR3 nucleotides read TGCGCCAGCAGCCAAGGATTTCAAGGGGGGGGCTGGAATAGGGATACGCAGTATTTT. It encodes CASSQGFQGGGWNRDTQYF.

There are a few counts of this clonotype. The chain has TRBV5-1 and TRBJ2-2, with TRBD2 matching 10 bases. The CDR3 is 15 amino acids. V was clipped by 7 bases and J by 8 bases; unmatched bases: 11. The germline V gene has CDR1 SGHRS and CDR2 YFSETQ. The CDR3 region is CASRRLAGVEGELFF. In DNA form, the CDR3 reads TGCGCCAGCCGAAGGCTAGCGGGAGTAGAAGGGGAGCTGTTTTTT.

This clonotype was seen a few times. The chain links TRBV3-1 to TRBJ1-6; D not resolved. Germline CDR1 reads LGHDT; CDR2 reads YNNKEL (reference sequence). V lost 1 base and J lost 5, with 6 bases in between. The CDR3 consists of 14 residues. CDR3 DNA: TGTGCCAGCAGCCAAGGACTGGATAATTCACCCCTCCACTTT. Protein sequence: CASSQGLDNSPLHF.

This clonotype has only a few counts. J is TRBJ2-1 and V is TRBV20-1; D possibly matches TRBD1 or TRBD2 (5 bases each). The CDR3 spans 12 residues. Germline CDR1 DFQATT, CDR2 SNEGSKA (reference sequence). The chain's CDR3 is CVGRKGYNEQFF. The CDR3 bases are TGCGTGGGGAGAAAGGGGTACAATGAGCAGTTCTTC.

The chain recombines TRBV5-4 with TRBJ2-1; D not resolved. The CDR3 has 11 amino acids. The V and J ends lost 4 bases and 7 bases respectively, with 6 bases between them. CDR1 is SGHNT, CDR2 YYREEE, per germline (reference sequence). CDR3 protein: CASSERNEQFF. CDR3 sequence (DNA): TGTGCCAGCAGCGAGAGGAATGAGCAGTTCTTC.

This sequence joins TRBV2 and TRBJ1-6; no reliable D call. V lost 5 bases and J 8 bases, leaving 13 bases between the germline ends. The germline gives CDR1 SNHLY, CDR2 FYNNEI. The CDR3 length is 14 residues. The CDR3 sequence: CASSNLPWDSPLHF. CDR3 bases: TGTGCCAGCAGTAATCTCCCTTGGGATTCACCCCTCCACTTT. Supplemented by reference TRBV2 and TRBJ1-6, the full variable domain reads EPEVTQTPSHQVTQMGQEVILRCVPISNHLYFYWYRQILGQKVEFLVSFYNNEISEKSEIFDDQFSVERPDGSNFTLKIRSTKLEDSAMYFCASSNLPWDSPLHFGNGTRLTVT.

The gene calls are TRBV20-1 and TRBJ2-3, with 12 bases lining up with TRBD2. Looked up from germline, CDR1 is DFQATT and CDR2 is SNEGSKA (reference sequence). The V segment lost 4 bases and the J segment 2 bases; nucleotides outside the gene matches: 4. This CDR3 is built from 15 residues. DNA of the CDR3: TGCAGTGCTATCCTAGCGGGGGGGATCACAGATACGCAGTATTTT. Translated, it gives CSAILAGGITDTQYF.